The present T cell receptor (beta chain) was sequenced within a study of cytomegalovirus exposure and HLA in healthy donors. Points from the study as a whole: Most TCR sequences were uncommon, yet certain public TCRs appeared in many donors. An assumption of roughly uniform sequencing depth across donors underlay the presence/absence analyses.

The CDR3 runs 14 residues. V was shortened by 5 bases and J by 5 bases, with 13 bases between the two germline ends. CDR1 and CDR2 (germline): MNHEY, SMNVEV (reference sequence). About this clone itself: The antigen is undetermined.

PCR amplification relied on 60 Vbeta primers (plus 13 Jbeta primers). The repertoire was sequenced with immunoSEQ multiplex PCR; TCRdb's copy has only in-frame clones and lacks some. Of approximately 150,000 clones listed, 73% are singletons. The source material was PBMCs. This chain joins TRBV27 and TRBJ2-1, with D tentatively TRBD1 (6 bases). The TCR originated in a young woman in good health and CMV-seronegative. The CDR3 here is CASSRGGQDNEQFF. CDR3 nucleotide sequence: TGTGCCAGCAGTCGAGGGGGACAAGACAATGAGCAGTTCTTC.